These 26 T cell receptor beta chains originate from one sample sequenced in a study of blood T cell repertoires in COVID-19. Generated by immunoSEQ multiplex PCR, the TCRdb table keeps only in-frame clones and is missing some. Of 70,000 to 95,000 clones in the sample, 89% were seen once. Input material: peripheral blood. All receptors derive from a man aged 45-65 years with COVID-19, enrolled during active disease.

This clone was seen a single time. The chain uses TRBV25-1 and TRBJ1-2, with D unresolved. The CDR3 loop spans 14 amino acids. Germline CDR1 MGHDK, CDR2 SYGVNS. The ends were cut back, 1 base at V and 4 bases at J, with 10 bases in the middle. CDR3 residues: CASSEFKFSYGYTF. DNA for the CDR3: TGTGCCAGCAGTGAATTTAAGTTTAGCTATGGCTACACCTTC.

The chain uses TRBV20-1 and TRBJ1-2; D gene unclear. V was shortened by 4 bases and J by 8 bases, with 8 bases between the two germline ends. Germline CDR1 DFQATT, CDR2 SNEGSKA (reference sequence). The CDR3 has 10 amino acids. The CDR3 region is CSAIEGGYTF. Written as DNA, the CDR3 is TGCAGTGCTATCGAGGGCGGCTACACCTTC.

This clone is a singleton in its sample. The gene calls are TRBV6-4 and TRBJ1-1; 7 bases map to TRBD1. From germline, CDR1 is MRHNA and CDR2 SNTAGT. The trim removed 2 bases at V and 8 bases at J, leaving 5 bases unmatched. The CDR3 has 13 residues. This chain's CDR3 is CASSDRWDSEAFF. The CDR3 DNA reads TGTGCCAGCAGTGACCGGTGGGACAGCGAAGCTTTCTTT.

A few counts support this clone. This chain joins TRBV27 and TRBJ1-6; possible D gene TRBD1, 5 bases. This CDR3 is 14 amino acids long. Germline CDR1 is MNHEY and CDR2 is SMNVEV (reference sequence). With 5 bases removed from V and 10 bases from J, the gap between germline ends came to 15 bases. CDR3: CASSPYPGNSPLHF. The CDR3 DNA reads TGTGCCAGCAGTCCGTATCCAGGGAACTCACCCCTCCACTTT.

This clone appeared a single time. The V call is TRBV7-9, the J call TRBJ2-2; 8 bases map to TRBD1. CDR3 length equals 15 residues. The V gene end was trimmed by 4 bases and the J gene end by 1 base; junction bases not matched to a gene: 2. The germline gives CDR1 SEHNR, CDR2 FQNEAQ (reference sequence). The CDR3 sequence: CASSWGTGNTGELFF. In DNA, the CDR3 is TGTGCCAGCAGCTGGGGGACAGGGAACACCGGGGAGCTGTTTTTT.

This clone was seen more than once but under ten times. The chain recombines TRBV19 with TRBJ1-6, with TRBD1 as a possible D gene (5 bases). Germline CDR1 reads LNHDA; CDR2 reads SQIVND (reference sequence). V was cut by 4 bases and J by 2 bases, with 18 bases left in between. The CDR3 is 18 amino acids. The CDR3 nucleotides read TGTGCCAGTAGTACCCGACGACAGCTACGCCCCTATAATTCACCCCTCCACTTT. This translates into CASSTRRQLRPYNSPLHF.

The count of this clone is one. The chain combines TRBV6-5 with TRBJ1-2; D is ambiguous. Germline values: CDR1 MNHEY, CDR2 SVGAGI. V lost 4 bases and J 8 bases, leaving 11 bases between the germline ends. The CDR3 spans 12 residues. The CDR3 region is CASSSRGGGYTF. In DNA form, the CDR3 reads TGTGCCAGCAGTTCCAGAGGAGGCGGCTACACCTTC.

This clone has only one observation. J is TRBJ1-6 and V is TRBV30, with TRBD1 identical over 8 bases. J lost 3 bases, V lost 3 bases, and 13 bases had no gene match. The V gene's germline CDR1 is GTSNPN and CDR2 SVGIG (reference sequence). The CDR3 extends over 18 amino acids. CDR3 bases: TGTGCCTGGAGCGGTGGAGCAGGACAGGGATACTATAATTCACCCCTCCACTTT. Protein: CAWSGGAGQGYYNSPLHF.

This sequence joins TRBV6-6 and TRBJ2-5; 8 bases agree with TRBD1. This CDR3 has 13 residues. Germline CDR1 and CDR2: MNHNY and SVGAGI (reference sequence). V lost 8 bases, J lost 2 bases, and 4 bases stayed unmatched. The CDR3 DNA follows: TGTGCCAGCCTGGGACAGGCGCAAGAGACCCAGTACTTC. This codes for CASLGQAQETQYF.

This clone was counted only a few times. CDR3 bases: TGTGCCAGCTCGTCAACGGGAGACACTGAAGCTTTCTTT. Amino acids: CASSSTGDTEAFF. V usage is TRBV18 and J usage is TRBJ1-1; no clear D gene. V gave up 6 bases and J gave up 3 bases, with 11 bases separating them. CDR3 size: 13 residues. Germline CDR1 is KGHSH and CDR2 is LQKENI.

The chain links TRBV28 to TRBJ1-5; D unresolved. Germline V gene data show CDR1 as MDHEN and CDR2 as SYDVKM. The germline V and J ends were trimmed by 1 base and 0 bases, with 19 bases remaining between them. The CDR3 contains 19 residues. Written as DNA, the CDR3 is TGTGCCAGCAGTTTATCTCCGCGGAGAGGAACATATAGCAATCAGCCCCAGCATTTT. It is translated as CASSLSPRRGTYSNQPQHF.

The CDR3 loop reads CASSDPGTGAKFSYEQYF. The CDR3 nucleotides read TGTGCCAGCAGTGACCCCGGGACAGGGGCGAAATTCTCCTACGAGCAGTACTTC. V usage is TRBV25-1 and J usage is TRBJ2-7; TRBD1 matches at 10 bases. V gave up 3 bases and J gave up 0 bases; unmatched junction bases: 11. From germline, CDR1 is MGHDK and CDR2 SYGVNS. There are 18 residues in the CDR3.

J is TRBJ1-1 and V is TRBV28; 7 bases agree with TRBD1. With V trimmed by 5 bases and J by 0 bases, 6 bases remained unmatched. CDR3 length equals 15 residues. Germline loops: CDR1 MDHEN, CDR2 SYDVKM. In DNA form, the CDR3 reads TGTGCCAGCAGTCCTTCCGGGACAGTGAACACTGAAGCTTTCTTT. It codes for CASSPSGTVNTEAFF.

The CDR3 region is CASSRPRGSGANVLTF. As DNA, the CDR3 is TGTGCCAGTAGTAGACCTCGCGGGTCTGGGGCCAACGTCCTGACTTTC. The gene calls are TRBV19 and TRBJ2-6; TRBD2 might be the D (5 bases). CDR3 length: 16 amino acids. Germline V lookup: CDR1 LNHDA, CDR2 SQIVND (reference sequence). V was shortened by 4 bases and J by 1 base, with 11 bases between the two germline ends.

The chain recombines TRBV5-1 with TRBJ2-3; D perhaps matches TRBD2 (6 bases). The V end was cut by 3 bases, the J end by 1 base, with 12 bases between. The CDR3 length is 15 residues. Germline V CDR1 and CDR2: SGHRS, YFSETQ. The CDR3 sequence is CASSSRGLRTDTQYF. The CDR3 coding sequence is TGCGCCAGCAGCTCTCGGGGACTTCGCACAGATACGCAGTATTTT.

This clone was seen just once. This sequence joins TRBV4-1 and TRBJ1-3; D unclear. This CDR3 is built from 16 residues. The V gene's germline CDR1 is MGHRA and CDR2 YSYEKL. V lost 0 bases and J lost 4, with 13 bases in between. CDR3 bases: TGCGCCAGCAGCCAAGAGGCGGGAACACCCGGAAACACCATATATTTT. This codes for CASSQEAGTPGNTIYF.

V usage is TRBV5-1 and J usage is TRBJ2-1, with 11 bases lining up with TRBD2. Germline values: CDR1 SGHRS, CDR2 YFSETQ. CDR3 length: 16 residues. V shed 0 bases, J shed 10 bases, and the junction held 9 bases outside the gene matches. This CDR3 reads CASSLAASGGHWEQFF. The DNA for the CDR3 is TGCGCCAGCAGCTTGGCCGCTAGCGGGGGGCACTGGGAGCAGTTCTTC. Supplemented by reference TRBV5-1 and TRBJ2-1, the full variable domain reads KAGVTQTPRYLIKTRGQQVTLSCSPISGHRSVSWYQQTPGQGLQFLFEYFSETQRNKGNFPGRFSGRQFSNSRSEMNVSTLELGDSALYLCASSLAASGGHWEQFFGPGTRLTVL.

This clone was recorded a few times. This chain connects TRBV4-1 to TRBJ2-7, with 7 bases aligning to TRBD1. CDR3 length equals 13 residues. The germline gives CDR1 MGHRA, CDR2 YSYEKL. V was clipped by 4 bases and J by 4 bases; unmatched bases: 4. CDR3 sequence reads: CASSRGDRYEQYF. The DNA for the CDR3 is TGCGCCAGCAGCCGAGGGGACAGATACGAGCAGTACTTC.

For the CDR3, the DNA is TGTGCCAGCAGCCAAGTAAGGGGGGGCCTAGGAGATACGCAGTATTTT. The encoded protein is CASSQVRGGLGDTQYF. This sequence joins TRBV3-1 (or the pseudogene TRBV3-2) and TRBJ2-3, with a tentative D call TRBD2 (7 bases). The CDR3 spans 16 residues. The germline CDR1 and CDR2 sequences are LGHDT and YNNKEL (reference sequence). Trimming took 1 base from V and 5 from J, leaving 16 bases between them.

The chain couples TRBV24-1 to TRBJ2-7; 7 positions match TRBD1. The germline V gene has CDR1 KGHDR and CDR2 SFDVKD. CDR3 length: 15 amino acids. The junction had 8 bases not matched to a gene; V was cut back by 4 bases and J by 3 bases. CDR3 residues: CATSDAGQAIYEQYF. CDR3 in DNA: TGTGCCACCAGTGACGCAGGACAGGCGATCTACGAGCAGTACTTC.

The V gene is TRBV5-5, the J gene TRBJ2-1; D is unresolved. This CDR3 has 14 amino acids. Deletions cut 0 bases from V and 9 bases from J, with 13 bases between. CDR1 and CDR2 from the germline V gene are SGHKS and YYEKEE (reference sequence). CDR3 DNA: TGTGCCAGCAGCTTGGAATTTGTTTTCGGTGAGCAGTTCTTC. Its translation is CASSLEFVFGEQFF.

For this clone: Mismatch with germline at one junction end may stem from a read error. This chain links TRBV6-6 with TRBJ2-7; tentatively, D is TRBD2 (6 bases). This CDR3 is built from 12 residues. The germline gives CDR1 MNHNY, CDR2 SVGAGI (reference sequence). CDR3 amino acids: CASSYTSGHKIF. CDR3 in DNA: TGTGCCAGCAGTTACACGAGCGGGCATAAGATATTC.

The chain combines TRBV10-2 with TRBJ2-1, with D hard to call. CDR1 is WSHSY, CDR2 SAAADI, per germline. The CDR3 totals 12 residues. The V end lost 4 bases, the J end lost 7 bases, and 8 bases lay between the germline ends. The CDR3 sequence is CASSATRNEQFF. CDR3 in DNA: TGCGCCAGCAGTGCCACTCGTAATGAGCAGTTCTTC.

This clone was detected ten times or more. CDR3 amino acids: CASSQDLGGTLYGYTF. The CDR3 region has the DNA TGCGCCAGCAGCCAAGATTTGGGTGGGACACTCTATGGCTACACCTTC. The chain uses TRBV4-1 and TRBJ1-2, with TRBD1 as a possible D gene (6 bases). The germline CDR1 and CDR2 sequences are MGHRA and YSYEKL. V was pared by 0 bases and J by 4 bases, with 15 bases between. CDR3 size: 16 residues.

The genes are TRBV19 and TRBJ1-2; 7 positions agree with TRBD1. The CDR3 has 16 residues. Trimming cost V 2 bases and J 4 bases; bases outside gene matches: 10. Germline CDR1 is LNHDA and CDR2 is SQIVND (reference sequence). Here the CDR3 reads CASSIWGDSSGYGYTF. CDR3 sequence (DNA): TGTGCCAGTAGTATATGGGGGGACAGCTCGGGCTATGGCTACACCTTC.

The genes are TRBV6-2 or TRBV6-3 and TRBJ2-1; TRBD2 matches at 12 bases. CDR3 length: 18 residues. V was clipped by 2 bases and J by 8 bases; unmatched bases: 13. CDR1 is MNHEY and CDR2 is SVGEGT in the germline V gene. CDR3 bases: TGTGCCAGCAGTTACGGAGGGAAAACTAGCGGGGGGATCGATGAGCAGTTCTTC. Translated, it gives CASSYGGKTSGGIDEQFF.